What follows are 30 T cell receptor beta chains derived from one specimen sequenced in a study of T cell responses to AZD1222 COVID-19 vaccine. Here immunoSEQ multiplex PCR was the method, and the copy in TCRdb shows in-frame clones only, minus some. Of 130,000 to 150,000 clones in the sample, around nine tenths were seen once. The source material was peripheral blood, sampled on day 0 of AZD1222 vaccination. The receptors were gathered from an adult in good health.

This chain links TRBV3-1 (or the pseudogene TRBV3-2) with TRBJ2-2, with 9 bases identical to TRBD1. Germline V lookup: CDR1 LGHDT, CDR2 YNNKEL (reference sequence). The CDR3 is 16 amino acids. Trimming at V came to 6 bases and at J to 4 bases, leaving 9 bases not matched to a gene. CDR3 sequence (DNA): TGTGCCAGCAGAAACAGGGGGCGGAGGAGCACCGGGGAGCTGTTTTTT. It codes for CASRNRGRRSTGELFF.

The chain employs TRBV14 and TRBJ2-7, with unresolved D. This CDR3 is built from 13 residues. Trimming stripped 1 base from V and 3 bases from J, with 7 bases between. Germline V gene lookup returns CDR1 SGHDN and CDR2 FVKESK. The CDR3 loop reads CASSQGMVYEQYF. The CDR3 DNA is TGTGCCAGCAGCCAAGGCATGGTCTACGAGCAGTACTTC.

This chain links TRBV5-6 with TRBJ2-3, with D perhaps given as TRBD1 or TRBD2 (6 bases each). V gave up 5 bases and J gave up 3 bases, with 16 bases separating them. Germline CDR1 is SGHDT and CDR2 is YYEEEE. The CDR3 covers 15 residues. Here the CDR3 reads CASRFTWRGTDTQYF. The CDR3 DNA reads TGTGCCAGCAGGTTCACTTGGAGGGGGACAGATACGCAGTATTTT.

V usage is TRBV9 and J usage is TRBJ2-7; D is unclear. V gave up 7 bases and J gave up 2 bases, with 19 bases separating them. Per the germline V gene, CDR1 is SGDLS and CDR2 is YYNGEE. CDR3 length equals 15 residues. CDR3 DNA: TGTGCCAGCGGCTTGGGCAACACACGTACCTACGAGCAGTACTTC. Protein sequence: CASGLGNTRTYEQYF.

A word on this clone: Its ends do not fully match the called genes, so a read error is possible. V and J are TRBV7-3 and TRBJ2-1, with TRBD1 identical over 8 bases. In germline, CDR1 is SGHTA, CDR2 FQGTGA. CDR3 length: 16 amino acids. The CDR3 nucleotides read TGTGCCAGCAGCTTAACGCCCGGGACAGGTCTCAATGGGCAGTTCTTC. Translation: CASSLTPGTGLNGQFF.

The table lists this clone with a few counts. The V and J genes are TRBV6-5 and TRBJ1-4; perhaps TRBD1 as D (6 bases). V was shortened by 4 bases and J by 6 bases, with 9 bases between the two germline ends. The CDR3 totals 13 residues. CDR1 is MNHEY and CDR2 is SVGAGI in the germline V gene. CDR3 DNA sequence: TGTGCCAGCAGTTGGGCAGGGGATGAAAAACTGTTTTTT. Translation gives CASSWAGDEKLFF.

The chain couples TRBV4-3 to TRBJ1-4; 8 nucleotides agree with TRBD1. The germline V gene has CDR1 LGHNA and CDR2 YSLEER. Unmatched junction bases numbered 8, after V lost 0 bases and J lost 8 bases. This CDR3 spans 16 amino acids. CDR3 DNA sequence: TGCGCCAGCAGCCAAGAGGGGACAGGATCAAGCGAAAAACTGTTTTTT. Translated: CASSQEGTGSSEKLFF.

The chain carries TRBV6-2 or TRBV6-3 and TRBJ2-3, with 14 bases fitting TRBD2. Germline trimming cut 5 bases from V and 7 bases from J; bases unmatched to any gene: 8. Per the germline V gene, CDR1 is MNHEY and CDR2 is SVGEGT. This CDR3 comprises 16 residues. Written as DNA, the CDR3 is TGTGCCAGCAGTCCCCGACTAGCGGGGGGGGGAAATACGCAGTATTTT. Translating gives CASSPRLAGGGNTQYF.

V and J are TRBV6-2 or TRBV6-3 and TRBJ1-2, with D possibly TRBD1 on 5 matching bases. Trimming stripped 7 bases from V and 4 bases from J, with 16 bases between. The CDR3 is 14 residues long. Germline loops: CDR1 MNHEY, CDR2 SVGEGT. The CDR3 sequence is CASTPRGGSYGYTF. The CDR3 DNA sequence: TGTGCCAGCACCCCGCGGGGGGGGAGCTATGGCTACACCTTC.

V is TRBV7-7 and J is TRBJ2-2; D remains unclear. Trimming removed 1 base at V and 4 bases at J, with 10 bases between. This CDR3 is built from 15 residues. Germline V gene lookup returns CDR1 SSHAT and CDR2 FNYEAQ (reference sequence). CDR3 nucleotides: TGTGCCAGCAGCTTAGAAGGTCGCGGCACCGGGGAGCTGTTTTTT. Translation gives CASSLEGRGTGELFF.

CDR3 DNA: TGCGCCAGCAGCTTGGGGGCAGAGAACTATGGCTACACCTTC. This codes for CASSLGAENYGYTF. The chain combines TRBV5-1 with TRBJ1-2; D not certain. In germline, CDR1 is SGHRS, CDR2 YFSETQ. CDR3 length: 14 amino acids. The V and J ends lost 0 bases and 2 bases respectively, with 8 bases between them. Full variable domain (outside the CDR3, taken from reference TRBV5-1 and TRBJ1-2): KAGVTQTPRYLIKTRGQQVTLSCSPISGHRSVSWYQQTPGQGLQFLFEYFSETQRNKGNFPGRFSGRQFSNSRSEMNVSTLELGDSALYLCASSLGAENYGYTFGSGTRLTVV.

The rearrangement joins TRBV5-1 to TRBJ2-1, with 10 bases matching TRBD2. Losses at the gene ends were 5 bases for V and 6 bases for J; bases not matched to a gene: 5. Germline CDR1 reads SGHRS; CDR2 reads YFSETQ. The CDR3 is 14 amino acids. Written as DNA, the CDR3 is TGCGCCAGCAGATCTAGCGGGAGTGGCAATGAGCAGTTCTTC. This translates into CASRSSGSGNEQFF.

The chain carries TRBV6-5 and TRBJ2-2; D may be TRBD2 (6 bases). This CDR3 region has 16 residues. Germline assignment: CDR1 MNHEY and CDR2 SVGAGI. Trimming stripped 0 bases from V and 7 bases from J, with 15 bases between. The DNA for the CDR3 is TGTGCCAGCAGTTACTCGATCGGATCCGGGGGCGGGGAGCTGTTTTTT. This codes for CASSYSIGSGGGELFF.

Only one count was recorded for this clone. The chain has TRBV7-2 and TRBJ2-1; 9 bases align to TRBD1. V gave up 4 bases and J gave up 4 bases; unmatched junction bases: 5. This CDR3 is 15 amino acids long. From germline, CDR1 is SGHTA and CDR2 FQGNSA. The chain's CDR3 is CASSSGTGTYNEQFF. Here the CDR3 DNA reads TGTGCCAGCAGCTCCGGGACAGGGACTTACAATGAGCAGTTCTTC.

This chain joins TRBV7-3 and TRBJ2-3, with 7 bases fitting TRBD2. The CDR3 is 16 amino acids. Germline V gene sequence: CDR1 SGHTA, CDR2 FQGTGA. Unmatched junction bases numbered 10, after V lost 5 bases and J lost 2 bases. CDR3 loop: CASSRWGGGNTDTQYF. CDR3 bases: TGTGCCAGCAGCCGTTGGGGCGGGGGAAACACAGATACGCAGTATTTT.

This clone appeared once. V usage is TRBV5-5 and J usage is TRBJ1-5, with D unresolved. V dropped 1 base and J dropped 6 bases, with 14 bases sitting between them. The CDR3 sequence is 15 residues long. Germline assignment: CDR1 SGHKS and CDR2 YYEKEE (reference sequence). The CDR3 nucleotides are TGTGCCAGCAGCTTGTTTTCGGGGTCCACTCAGCCCCAGCATTTT. Protein sequence: CASSLFSGSTQPQHF.

V and J are TRBV28 and TRBJ2-3; TRBD1 might be the D (6 bases). The germline gives CDR1 MDHEN, CDR2 SYDVKM. V was shortened by 3 bases and J by 1 base, with 11 bases between the two germline ends. The CDR3 has 15 amino acids. The CDR3 DNA reads as TGTGCCAGCAGTTTCCCGACAGGACGCACAGATACGCAGTATTTT. It encodes CASSFPTGRTDTQYF.

The rearrangement joins TRBV5-1 to TRBJ1-4; no reliable D call. The CDR3 length is 14 residues. Trimming removed 2 bases from V and 3 bases from J, with 8 bases in between. The germline gives CDR1 SGHRS, CDR2 YFSETQ. The CDR3 here is CASSLGQSNEKLFF. In nucleotides, the CDR3 is TGCGCCAGCAGCTTAGGGCAGTCTAATGAAAAACTGTTTTTT.

Here the CDR3 reads CASSFPGQGYETQYF. CDR3 in DNA: TGTGCCAGCAGTTTTCCGGGACAGGGATATGAGACCCAGTACTTC. The V call is TRBV28, the J call TRBJ2-5; 9 bases are shared with TRBD1. After removal of 3 bases from V and 5 bases from J, the junction contained 7 bases not matched to a gene. The CDR3 runs 15 residues. Germline V gives CDR1 MDHEN, CDR2 SYDVKM.

This rearrangement joins TRBV5-1 to TRBJ2-3; 8 nucleotides align to TRBD1. The germline CDR1 and CDR2 sequences are SGHRS and YFSETQ. The V segment lost 4 bases and the J segment 2 bases; nucleotides outside the gene matches: 3. CDR3 size: 14 residues. In nucleotides, the CDR3 is TGCGCCAGCAGCCGGGGACAGGACACAGATACGCAGTATTTT. Residues: CASSRGQDTDTQYF.

The chain joins TRBV6-2 or TRBV6-3 to TRBJ1-2; TRBD1 might be the D (5 bases). CDR3 length: 13 amino acids. V was shortened by 5 bases and J by 7 bases, with 14 bases between the two germline ends. CDR1 is MNHEY and CDR2 is SVGEGT in the germline V gene. This chain's CDR3 is CASSLSDRPGYTF. The CDR3 region has the DNA TGTGCCAGCAGTCTATCCGACAGACCTGGCTACACCTTC.

The sample holds one count of this clone. This CDR3 reads CASSLLAGGPETQYF. CDR3 sequence (DNA): TGTGCCAGCAGTTTACTAGCGGGAGGCCCCGAGACCCAGTACTTC. The chain combines TRBV6-2 or TRBV6-3 with TRBJ2-5; 12 bases are a match to TRBD2. The CDR3 consists of 15 residues. Germline CDR1 reads MNHEY; CDR2 reads SVGEGT. The ends lost 4 bases at V and 5 bases at J; junction bases unmatched: 5.

This sequence joins TRBV6-5 and TRBJ1-1; possibly TRBD1 for D (5 bases). CDR3 size: 12 residues. V was pared by 6 bases and J by 8 bases, with 13 bases between. Germline V gene sequence: CDR1 MNHEY, CDR2 SVGAGI. As DNA, the CDR3 is TGTGCCAGCAGATCAACCGGGGGAGAAGCTTTCTTT. Its protein product is CASRSTGGEAFF.

This clone was seen once. Other nucleotide sequences in the sample specify the same CDR3. The chain couples TRBV4-3 to TRBJ1-2; TRBD1 aligns across 11 bases. The CDR3 extends over 15 amino acids. Germline CDR1 is LGHNA and CDR2 is YSLEER. Trimming cost V 1 base and J 7 bases; bases outside gene matches: 5. This CDR3 reads CASSQGTGGAGGYTF. The DNA for the CDR3 is TGCGCCAGCAGCCAAGGGACAGGGGGCGCCGGTGGCTACACCTTC.

This clone was recorded only once. The chain is built from TRBV4-1 and TRBJ2-7; perhaps TRBD2 as D (7 bases). V lost 4 bases to trimming and J lost 7 bases, with 23 bases between them. This CDR3 is built from 16 residues. Germline CDR1 and CDR2: MGHRA and YSYEKL. The CDR3 spells CASSPEGGVGVWEQYF. The CDR3 DNA is TGCGCCAGCAGCCCTGAGGGGGGGGTCGGTGTTTGGGAGCAGTACTTC.

This chain links TRBV11-3 with TRBJ2-3; maybe TRBD2 (6 bases). From germline, CDR1 is SGHNT and CDR2 YENEEA. The CDR3 is 15 amino acids. The V gene lost 3 bases and the J gene lost 1 base, with 11 bases spanning the gap. The CDR3 nucleotides are TGTGCCAGCAGCTTCGGGACTGGAGGCACAGATACGCAGTATTTT. Protein sequence: CASSFGTGGTDTQYF.

The J gene is TRBJ1-3, the V gene TRBV28, with D hard to call. V was pared by 6 bases and J by 2 bases, with 14 bases between. Germline V gene data show CDR1 as MDHEN and CDR2 as SYDVKM. The CDR3 is 15 amino acids. CDR3: CASRFGRLPGNTIYF. The DNA of the CDR3 is TGTGCCAGCAGGTTCGGAAGGCTCCCTGGAAACACCATATATTTT.

The rearrangement uses TRBV2 and TRBJ2-1; 9 nucleotides align to TRBD2. The germline gives CDR1 SNHLY, CDR2 FYNNEI. J was trimmed by 5 bases and V by 6 bases; bases with no gene match: 11. CDR3 length equals 16 residues. The CDR3 sequence is CASSAGTSKPDNEQFF. The CDR3 coding sequence is TGTGCCAGCAGCGCCGGGACTAGCAAACCCGACAATGAGCAGTTCTTC.

This sequence joins TRBV12-3 or TRBV12-4 and TRBJ1-1, with unresolved D. V gave up 0 bases and J gave up 7 bases, with 6 bases separating them. The CDR3 is made up of 12 amino acids. CDR3 sequence (DNA): TGTGCCAGCAGTTTAGCAGGGAATGAAGCTTTCTTT. The encoded protein is CASSLAGNEAFF.

The chain uses TRBV3-1 (or the pseudogene TRBV3-2) and TRBJ1-1; the match to TRBD1 covers 7 bases. CDR3 length equals 14 residues. Germline V gene data show CDR1 as LGHDT and CDR2 as YNNKEL (reference sequence). V dropped 6 bases and J dropped 5; count of bases not matched to a gene: 9. The CDR3 sequence: CASSQRDRRTEAFF. The CDR3 nucleotides read TGTGCCAGCAGTCAACGGGACAGAAGGACTGAAGCTTTCTTT.